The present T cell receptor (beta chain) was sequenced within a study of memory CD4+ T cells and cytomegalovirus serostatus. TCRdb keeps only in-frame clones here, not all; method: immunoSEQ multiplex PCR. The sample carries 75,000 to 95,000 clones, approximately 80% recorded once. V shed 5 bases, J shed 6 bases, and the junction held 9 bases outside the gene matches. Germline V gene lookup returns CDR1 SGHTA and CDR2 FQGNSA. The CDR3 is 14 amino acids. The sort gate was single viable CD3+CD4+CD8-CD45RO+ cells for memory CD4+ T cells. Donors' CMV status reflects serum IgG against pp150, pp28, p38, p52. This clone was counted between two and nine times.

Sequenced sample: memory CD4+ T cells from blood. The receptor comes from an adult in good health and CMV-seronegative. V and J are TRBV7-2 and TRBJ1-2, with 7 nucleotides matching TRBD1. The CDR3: CASSLRQGQNGYTF. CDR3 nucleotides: TGTGCCAGCAGCCTCCGACAGGGCCAGAATGGCTACACCTTC. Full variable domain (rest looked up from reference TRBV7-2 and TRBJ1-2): GAGVSQSPSNKVTEKGKDVELRCDPISGHTALYWYRQSLGQGLEFLIYFQGNSAPDKSGLPSDRFSAERTGGSVSTLTIQRTQQEDSAVYLCASSLRQGQNGYTFGSGTRLTVV.